Described below is a single T cell receptor (beta chain) sequence and its context. The sequence runs out 3 residues before the end of the CDR3; the remainder is reconstructed from the germline J gene. Profiled with immunoSEQ multiplex PCR; TCRdb holds only in-frame clones, not every one. The listing records fewer than 55,000 clones. These data originate in a study of Tregs in tolerant kidney transplant recipients. The CDR3 covers 13 residues. Germline CDR1 reads SGHDN; CDR2 reads FVKESK. V lost 3 bases to trimming and J lost 7 bases, with 9 bases between them. Unstimulated regulatory T cells (CD4+CD25+CD127-), CD4+CD25- non-regulatory cells, CD4 and CD8 cells were FACS-sorted from thawed PBMCs.

The rearrangement joins TRBV14 to TRBJ2-2; D unclear. The sequence was obtained from a human donor who received a combined kidney and bone marrow transplant. Here the sequenced sample was CD4+ T cells from blood, taken before the transplant. CDR3 bases read: TGTGCCAGCAGCCATAAAAGGTTCGGGGAG. Its protein is CASSHKRFGE. The complete CDR3 sequence is CASSHKRFGELFF.